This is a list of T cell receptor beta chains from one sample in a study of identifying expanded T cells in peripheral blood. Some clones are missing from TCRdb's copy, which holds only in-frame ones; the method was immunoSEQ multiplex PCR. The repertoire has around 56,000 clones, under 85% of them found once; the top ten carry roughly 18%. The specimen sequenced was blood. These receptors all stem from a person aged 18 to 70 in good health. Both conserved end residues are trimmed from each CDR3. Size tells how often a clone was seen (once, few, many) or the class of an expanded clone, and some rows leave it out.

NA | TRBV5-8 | ASRLGLGRDEQF
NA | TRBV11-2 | ASSLMGQIYNEQF
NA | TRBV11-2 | ASSLVSATGREQY
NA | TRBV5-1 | ASSLGWGNGEEKLF
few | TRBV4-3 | ASSQDQAGIGNTIY
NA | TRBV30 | AWSVSPYNQPQH
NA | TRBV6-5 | ASRKLGGENTEAF
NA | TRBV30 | AWGTGIDMEAF
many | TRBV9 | ASSVNTATDTQY
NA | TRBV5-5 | ASSLAGVTVSSYNEQF
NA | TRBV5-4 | ASSLPGTPVF
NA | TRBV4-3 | ASSQDPESSGLYNEQF
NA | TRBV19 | ASSIRAGETDTQY
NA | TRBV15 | ATSIRPGGYT
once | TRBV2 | ASSAVQGAGGGYT
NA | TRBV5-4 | ASSRDISTNEKLF
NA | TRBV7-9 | ASSFVNGETQY
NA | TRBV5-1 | ASSLGQVGGTEAF
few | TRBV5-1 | ASSWRQGSSGANVLT
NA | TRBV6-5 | ASSYRHGPGETQY
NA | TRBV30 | AWSRTGSSGNTIY
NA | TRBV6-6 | ATSGTAVDGYT